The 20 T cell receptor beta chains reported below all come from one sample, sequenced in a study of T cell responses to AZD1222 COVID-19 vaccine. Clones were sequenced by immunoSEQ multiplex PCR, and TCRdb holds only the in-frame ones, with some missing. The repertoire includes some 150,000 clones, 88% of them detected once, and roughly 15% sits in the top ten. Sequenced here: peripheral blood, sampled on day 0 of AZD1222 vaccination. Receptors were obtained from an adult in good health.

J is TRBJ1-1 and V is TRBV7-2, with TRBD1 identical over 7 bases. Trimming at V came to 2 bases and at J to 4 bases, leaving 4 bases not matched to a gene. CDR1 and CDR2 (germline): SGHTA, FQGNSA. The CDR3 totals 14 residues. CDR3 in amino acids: CASSLRSGGTEAFF. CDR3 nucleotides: TGTGCCAGCAGCTTAAGGTCAGGGGGCACTGAAGCTTTCTTT.

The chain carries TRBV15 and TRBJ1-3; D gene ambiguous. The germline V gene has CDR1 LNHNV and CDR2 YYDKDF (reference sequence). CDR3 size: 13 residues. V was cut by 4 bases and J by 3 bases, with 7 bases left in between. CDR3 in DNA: TGTGCCACCAGCAAGGACTTTGGAAACACCATATATTTT. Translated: CATSKDFGNTIYF.

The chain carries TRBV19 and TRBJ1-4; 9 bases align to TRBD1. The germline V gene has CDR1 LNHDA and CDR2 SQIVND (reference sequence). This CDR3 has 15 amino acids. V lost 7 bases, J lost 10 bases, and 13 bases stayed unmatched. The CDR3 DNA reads TGTGCCAGTACGGCCACGGGACAGGGTGGTGGAAAACTGTTTTTT. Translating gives CASTATGQGGGKLFF.

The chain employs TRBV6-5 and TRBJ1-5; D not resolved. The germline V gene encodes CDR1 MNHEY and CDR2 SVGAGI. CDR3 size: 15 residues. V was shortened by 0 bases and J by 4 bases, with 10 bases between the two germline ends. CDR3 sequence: CASSYSMAANQPQHF. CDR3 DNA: TGTGCCAGCAGTTACTCGATGGCAGCGAATCAGCCCCAGCATTTT.

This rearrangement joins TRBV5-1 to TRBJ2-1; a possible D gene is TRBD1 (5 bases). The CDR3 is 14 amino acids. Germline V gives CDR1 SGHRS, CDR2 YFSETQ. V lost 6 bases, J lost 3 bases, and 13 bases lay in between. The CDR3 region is CASTEGQNYNEQFF. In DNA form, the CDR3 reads TGCGCCAGCACGGAAGGACAAAACTACAATGAGCAGTTCTTC. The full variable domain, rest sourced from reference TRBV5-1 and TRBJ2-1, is KAGVTQTPRYLIKTRGQQVTLSCSPISGHRSVSWYQQTPGQGLQFLFEYFSETQRNKGNFPGRFSGRQFSNSRSEMNVSTLELGDSALYLCASTEGQNYNEQFFGPGTRLTVL.

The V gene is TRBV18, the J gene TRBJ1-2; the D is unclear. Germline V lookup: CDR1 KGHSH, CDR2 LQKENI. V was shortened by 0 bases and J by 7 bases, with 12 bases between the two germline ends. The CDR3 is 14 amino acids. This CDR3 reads CASSPPGGNFGYTF. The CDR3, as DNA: TGTGCCAGCTCACCACCGGGCGGGAATTTTGGCTACACCTTC.

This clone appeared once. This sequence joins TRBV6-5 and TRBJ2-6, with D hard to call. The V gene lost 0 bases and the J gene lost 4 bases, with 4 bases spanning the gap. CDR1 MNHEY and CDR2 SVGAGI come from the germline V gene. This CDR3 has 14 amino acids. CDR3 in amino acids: CASSYSWGANVLTF. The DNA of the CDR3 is TGTGCCAGCAGTTACTCGTGGGGGGCCAACGTCCTGACTTTC.

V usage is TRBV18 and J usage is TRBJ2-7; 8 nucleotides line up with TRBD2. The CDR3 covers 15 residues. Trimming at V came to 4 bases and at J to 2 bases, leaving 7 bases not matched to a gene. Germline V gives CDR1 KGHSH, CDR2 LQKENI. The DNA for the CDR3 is TGTGCCAGCTCACTGGACTCGGGGGGGCCCTACGAGCAGTACTTC. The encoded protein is CASSLDSGGPYEQYF. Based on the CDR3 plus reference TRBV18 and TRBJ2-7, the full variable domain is NAGVMQNPRHLVRRRGQEARLRCSPMKGHSHVYWYRQLPEEGLKFMVYLQKENIIDESGMPKERFSAEFPKEGPSILRIQQVVRGDSAAYFCASSLDSGGPYEQYFGPGTRLTVT.

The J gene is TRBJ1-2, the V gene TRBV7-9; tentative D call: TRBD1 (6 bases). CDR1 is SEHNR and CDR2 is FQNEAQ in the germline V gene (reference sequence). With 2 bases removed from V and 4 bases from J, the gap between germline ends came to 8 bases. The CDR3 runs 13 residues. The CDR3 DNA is TGTGCCAGCAGCTTACCGGACAGCTATGGCTACACCTTC. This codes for CASSLPDSYGYTF. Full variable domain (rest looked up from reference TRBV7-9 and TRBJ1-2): DTGVSQNPRHKITKRGQNVTFRCDPISEHNRLYWYRQTLGQGPEFLTYFQNEAQLEKSRLLSDRFSAERPKGSFSTLEIQRTEQGDSAMYLCASSLPDSYGYTFGSGTRLTVV.

CDR3 nucleotide sequence: TGCGCCAGCAGCTTCATAGTCCCCGGGACAGGGGGCCGGAACTACGAGCAGTACTTC. Translating gives CASSFIVPGTGGRNYEQYF. This chain connects TRBV5-1 to TRBJ2-7; 12 nucleotides line up with TRBD1. Trimming cost V 2 bases and J 3 bases; bases outside gene matches: 15. CDR1 is SGHRS and CDR2 is YFSETQ in the germline V gene. The CDR3 consists of 19 residues.

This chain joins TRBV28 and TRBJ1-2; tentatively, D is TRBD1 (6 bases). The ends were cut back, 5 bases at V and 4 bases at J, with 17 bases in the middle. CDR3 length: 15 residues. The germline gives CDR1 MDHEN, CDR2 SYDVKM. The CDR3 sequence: CASSPTGSPSYGYTF. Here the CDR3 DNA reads TGTGCCAGCAGTCCTACAGGGTCCCCTTCCTATGGCTACACCTTC.

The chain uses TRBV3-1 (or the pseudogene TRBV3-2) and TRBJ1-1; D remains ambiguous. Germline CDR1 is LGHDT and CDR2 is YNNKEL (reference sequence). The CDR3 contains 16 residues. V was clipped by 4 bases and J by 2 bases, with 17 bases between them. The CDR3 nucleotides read TGTGCCAGCAGCCGCGTCGGCTCAATGACAAACACTGAAGCTTTCTTT. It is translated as CASSRVGSMTNTEAFF.

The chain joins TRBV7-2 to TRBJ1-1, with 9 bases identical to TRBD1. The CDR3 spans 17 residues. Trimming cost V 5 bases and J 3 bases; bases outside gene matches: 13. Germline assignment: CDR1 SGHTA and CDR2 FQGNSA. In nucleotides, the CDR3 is TGTGCCAGCAGCGGGTCCCGGGACAGGGTATTGGACACTGAAGCTTTCTTT. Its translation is CASSGSRDRVLDTEAFF.

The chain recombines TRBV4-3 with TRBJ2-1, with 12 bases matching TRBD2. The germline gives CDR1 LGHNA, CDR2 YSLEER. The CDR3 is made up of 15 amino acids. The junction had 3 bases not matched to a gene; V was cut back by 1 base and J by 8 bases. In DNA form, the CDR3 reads TGCGCCAGCAGCCAAGCTCTAGCGGGGGGGGATGAGCAGTTCTTC. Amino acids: CASSQALAGGDEQFF.

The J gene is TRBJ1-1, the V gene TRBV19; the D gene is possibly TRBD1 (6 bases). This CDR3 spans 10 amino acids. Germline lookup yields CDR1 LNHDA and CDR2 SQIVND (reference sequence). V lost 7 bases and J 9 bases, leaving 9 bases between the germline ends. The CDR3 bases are TGTGCCAGTAACGGGGGGCAAGCTTTCTTT. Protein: CASNGGQAFF.

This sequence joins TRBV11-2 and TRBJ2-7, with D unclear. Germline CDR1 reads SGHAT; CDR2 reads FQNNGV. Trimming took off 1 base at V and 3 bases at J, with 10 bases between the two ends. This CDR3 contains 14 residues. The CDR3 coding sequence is TGTGCCAGCAGCTTAGGTTTTGCTAGCTACGAGCAGTACTTC. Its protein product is CASSLGFASYEQYF.

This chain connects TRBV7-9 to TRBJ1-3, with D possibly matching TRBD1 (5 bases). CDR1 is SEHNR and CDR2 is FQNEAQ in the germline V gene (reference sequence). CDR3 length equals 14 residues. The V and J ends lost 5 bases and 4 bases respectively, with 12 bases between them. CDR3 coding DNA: TGTGCCAGCAGCGAAGACGGGGCCGGAAACACCATATATTTT. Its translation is CASSEDGAGNTIYF.

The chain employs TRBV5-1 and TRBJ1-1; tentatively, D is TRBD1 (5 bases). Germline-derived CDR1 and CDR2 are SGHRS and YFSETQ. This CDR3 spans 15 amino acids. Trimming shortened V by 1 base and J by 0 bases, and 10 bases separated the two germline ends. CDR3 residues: CASSLQGRVNTEAFF. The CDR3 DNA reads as TGCGCCAGCAGCTTGCAGGGTCGGGTGAACACTGAAGCTTTCTTT.

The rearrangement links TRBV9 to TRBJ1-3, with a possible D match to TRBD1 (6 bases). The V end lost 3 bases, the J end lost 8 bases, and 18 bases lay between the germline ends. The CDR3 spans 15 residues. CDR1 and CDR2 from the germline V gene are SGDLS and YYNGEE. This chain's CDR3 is CASSEGPGASYTIYF. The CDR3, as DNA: TGTGCCAGCAGCGAGGGCCCGGGGGCTTCCTACACCATATATTTT.

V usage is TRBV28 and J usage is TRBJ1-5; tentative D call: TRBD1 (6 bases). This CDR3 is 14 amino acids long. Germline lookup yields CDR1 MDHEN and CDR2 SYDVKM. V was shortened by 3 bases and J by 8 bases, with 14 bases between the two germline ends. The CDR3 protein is CASSLGQGREPQHF. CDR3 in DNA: TGTGCCAGCAGTTTGGGTCAGGGGAGAGAGCCCCAGCATTTT.